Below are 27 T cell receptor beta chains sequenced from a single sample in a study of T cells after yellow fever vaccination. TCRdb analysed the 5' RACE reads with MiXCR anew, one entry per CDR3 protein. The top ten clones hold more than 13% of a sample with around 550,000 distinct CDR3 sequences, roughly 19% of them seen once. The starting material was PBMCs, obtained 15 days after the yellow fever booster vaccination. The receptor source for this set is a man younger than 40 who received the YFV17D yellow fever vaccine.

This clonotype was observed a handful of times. The CDR3 reads CASRLKETQYF. The CDR3 region has the DNA TGTGCCAGCAGGTTGAAAGAGACCCAGTACTTC. The chain couples TRBV14 to TRBJ2-5; no clear D. This CDR3 comprises 11 residues. With 6 bases removed from V and 3 bases from J, the gap between germline ends came to 5 bases. The germline gives CDR1 SGHDN, CDR2 FVKESK.

In DNA form, the CDR3 reads TGTGCCAGCAGCCAAGATGGGAGGTCCGGTGAGCAGTTCTTC. Translating gives CASSQDGRSGEQFF. This rearrangement joins TRBV3-1 to TRBJ2-1, with D possibly being TRBD2 (6 bases). The CDR3 consists of 14 residues. CDR1 is LGHDT and CDR2 is YNNKEL in the germline V gene (reference sequence). V shed 0 bases and J shed 9 bases, with 12 bases lying between them.

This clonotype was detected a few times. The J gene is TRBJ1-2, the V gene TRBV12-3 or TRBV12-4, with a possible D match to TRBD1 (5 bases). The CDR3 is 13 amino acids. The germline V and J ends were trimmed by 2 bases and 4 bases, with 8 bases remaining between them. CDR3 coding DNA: TGTGCCAGCAGTTTAAGGACAACCTATGGCTACACCTTC. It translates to CASSLRTTYGYTF.

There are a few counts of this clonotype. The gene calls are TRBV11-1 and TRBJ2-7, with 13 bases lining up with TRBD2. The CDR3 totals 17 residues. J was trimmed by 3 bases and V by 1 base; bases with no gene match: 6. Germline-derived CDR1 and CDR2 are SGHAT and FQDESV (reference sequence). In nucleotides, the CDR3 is TGTGCCAGCAGCTTAGGTGGGACTAGCGGGATCCTCTACGAGCAGTACTTC. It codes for CASSLGGTSGILYEQYF. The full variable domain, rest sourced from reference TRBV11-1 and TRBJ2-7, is EAEVAQSPRYKITEKSQAVAFWCDPISGHATLYWYRQILGQGPELLVQFQDESVVDDSQLPKDRFSAERLKGVDSTLKIQPAELGDSAMYLCASSLGGTSGILYEQYFGPGTRLTVT.

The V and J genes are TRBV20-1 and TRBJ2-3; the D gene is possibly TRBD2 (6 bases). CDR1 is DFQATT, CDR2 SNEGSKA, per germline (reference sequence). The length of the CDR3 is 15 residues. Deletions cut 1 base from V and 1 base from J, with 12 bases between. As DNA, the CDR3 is TGCAGTGCTAGAGTGGGCGGGATCGGCACAGATACGCAGTATTTT. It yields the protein CSARVGGIGTDTQYF.

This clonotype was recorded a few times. The CDR3, as DNA: TGTGCCAGCAGCTTAGAGGGAGTCTCAACCGGGGAGCTGTTTTTT. It codes for CASSLEGVSTGELFF. The chain employs TRBV7-3 and TRBJ2-2; a possible D gene is TRBD2 (5 bases). The CDR3 is 15 residues long. CDR1 SGHTA and CDR2 FQGTGA come from the germline V gene. Trimming removed 2 bases at V and 5 bases at J, with 12 bases between. Full variable domain (rest looked up from reference TRBV7-3 and TRBJ2-2): GAGVSQTPSNKVTEKGKYVELRCDPISGHTALYWYRQSLGQGPEFLIYFQGTGAADDSGLPNDRFFAVRPEGSVSTLKIQRTERGDSAVYLCASSLEGVSTGELFFGEGSRLTVL.

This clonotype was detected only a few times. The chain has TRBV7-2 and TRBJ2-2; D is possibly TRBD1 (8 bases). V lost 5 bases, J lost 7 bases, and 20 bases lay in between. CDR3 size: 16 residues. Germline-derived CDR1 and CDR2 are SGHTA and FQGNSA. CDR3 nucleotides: TGTGCCAGCAGCCTAGGACAGGGAGGGATTCTCGGGGAGCTGTTTTTT. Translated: CASSLGQGGILGELFF.

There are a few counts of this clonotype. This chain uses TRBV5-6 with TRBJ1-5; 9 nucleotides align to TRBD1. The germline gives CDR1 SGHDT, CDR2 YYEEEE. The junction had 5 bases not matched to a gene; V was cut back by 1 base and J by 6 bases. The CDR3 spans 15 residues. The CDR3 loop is CASSLRTGVGQPQHF. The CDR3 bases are TGTGCCAGCAGCTTGAGGACAGGGGTCGGTCAGCCCCAGCATTTT.

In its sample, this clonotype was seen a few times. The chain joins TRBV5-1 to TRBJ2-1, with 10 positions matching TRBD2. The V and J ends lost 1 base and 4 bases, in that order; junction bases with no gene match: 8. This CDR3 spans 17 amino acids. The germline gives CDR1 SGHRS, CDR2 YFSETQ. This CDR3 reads CASSLLVTGLAYNEQFF. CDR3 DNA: TGCGCCAGCAGCTTGTTGGTAACGGGACTAGCGTACAATGAGCAGTTCTTC.

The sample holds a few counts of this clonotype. The CDR3 loop reads CASSFPRQHTEAFF. The CDR3 DNA reads TGTGCCAGCAGTTTCCCGCGACAGCACACTGAAGCTTTCTTT. The chain links TRBV6-5 to TRBJ1-1, with D maybe TRBD1 (5 bases). Germline CDR1 and CDR2: MNHEY and SVGAGI. V was trimmed by 4 bases and J by 3 bases, leaving 12 bases between them. The CDR3 consists of 14 residues.

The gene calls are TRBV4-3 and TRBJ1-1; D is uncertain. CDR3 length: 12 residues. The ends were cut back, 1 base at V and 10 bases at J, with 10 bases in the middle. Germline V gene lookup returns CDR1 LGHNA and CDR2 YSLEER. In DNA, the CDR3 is TGCGCCAGCAGCCAAGGTGCGGGCGGAGCTTTCTTT. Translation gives CASSQGAGGAFF.

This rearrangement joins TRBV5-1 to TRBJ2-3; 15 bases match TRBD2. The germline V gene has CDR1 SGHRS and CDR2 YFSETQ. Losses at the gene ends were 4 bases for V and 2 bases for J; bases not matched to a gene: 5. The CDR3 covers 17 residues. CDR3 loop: CASSKGTSGRITDTQYF. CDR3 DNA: TGCGCCAGCAGCAAAGGGACTAGCGGGAGGATCACAGATACGCAGTATTTT.

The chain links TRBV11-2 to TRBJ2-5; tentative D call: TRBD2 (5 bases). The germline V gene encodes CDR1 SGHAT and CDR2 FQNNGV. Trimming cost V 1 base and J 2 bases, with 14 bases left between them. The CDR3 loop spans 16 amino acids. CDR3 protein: CASSLAFRTLQETQYF. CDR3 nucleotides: TGTGCCAGCAGCTTAGCGTTTCGGACTCTACAAGAGACCCAGTACTTC.

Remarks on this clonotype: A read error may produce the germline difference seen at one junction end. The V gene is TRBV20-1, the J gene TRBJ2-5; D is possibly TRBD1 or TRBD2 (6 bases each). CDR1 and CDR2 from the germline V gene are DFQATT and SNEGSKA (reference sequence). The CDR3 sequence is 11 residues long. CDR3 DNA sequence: TGCAGTAAGGGGGGAGGAGAGAACCAGTACTTC. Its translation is CSKGGGENQYF.

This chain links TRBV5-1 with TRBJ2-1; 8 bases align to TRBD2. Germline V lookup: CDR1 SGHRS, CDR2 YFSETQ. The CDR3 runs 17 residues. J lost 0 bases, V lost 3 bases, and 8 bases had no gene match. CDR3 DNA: TGCGCCAGCAGCTACAACCTAGCGGGTAGCTCCTACAATGAGCAGTTCTTC. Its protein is CASSYNLAGSSYNEQFF.

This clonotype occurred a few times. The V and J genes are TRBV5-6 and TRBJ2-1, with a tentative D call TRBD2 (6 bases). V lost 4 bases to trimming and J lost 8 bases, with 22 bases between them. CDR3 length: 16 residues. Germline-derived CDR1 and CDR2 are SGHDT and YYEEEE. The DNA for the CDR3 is TGTGCCAGCAGCATGAACCCGGGACTTAGCGTACATGAGCAGTTCTTC. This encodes CASSMNPGLSVHEQFF.

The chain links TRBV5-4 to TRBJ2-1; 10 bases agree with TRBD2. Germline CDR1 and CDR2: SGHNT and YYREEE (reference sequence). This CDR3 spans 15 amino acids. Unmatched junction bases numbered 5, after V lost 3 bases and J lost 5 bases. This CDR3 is CASSSSGRADNEQFF. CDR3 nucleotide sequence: TGTGCCAGCAGCTCAAGCGGGAGGGCCGACAATGAGCAGTTCTTC. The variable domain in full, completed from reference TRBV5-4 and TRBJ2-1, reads ETGVTQSPTHLIKTRGQQVTLRCSSQSGHNTVSWYQQALGQGPQFIFQYYREEENGRGNFPPRFSGLQFPNYSSELNVNALELDDSALYLCASSSSGRADNEQFFGPGTRLTVL.

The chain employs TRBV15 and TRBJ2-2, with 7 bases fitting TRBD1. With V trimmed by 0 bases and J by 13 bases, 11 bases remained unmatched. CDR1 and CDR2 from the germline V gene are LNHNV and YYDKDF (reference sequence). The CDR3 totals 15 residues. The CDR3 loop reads CATSRERDSSIGLFF. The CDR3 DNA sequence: TGTGCCACCAGCAGAGAGAGGGACAGTAGTATTGGGCTGTTTTTT.

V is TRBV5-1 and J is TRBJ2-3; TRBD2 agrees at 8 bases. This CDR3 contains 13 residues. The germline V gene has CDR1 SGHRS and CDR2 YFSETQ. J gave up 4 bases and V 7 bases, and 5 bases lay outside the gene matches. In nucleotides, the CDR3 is TGCGCCAGCTACGGACTAGCCCCAGATACGCAGTATTTT. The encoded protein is CASYGLAPDTQYF. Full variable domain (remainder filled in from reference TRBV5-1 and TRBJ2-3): KAGVTQTPRYLIKTRGQQVTLSCSPISGHRSVSWYQQTPGQGLQFLFEYFSETQRNKGNFPGRFSGRQFSNSRSEMNVSTLELGDSALYLCASYGLAPDTQYFGPGTRLTVL.

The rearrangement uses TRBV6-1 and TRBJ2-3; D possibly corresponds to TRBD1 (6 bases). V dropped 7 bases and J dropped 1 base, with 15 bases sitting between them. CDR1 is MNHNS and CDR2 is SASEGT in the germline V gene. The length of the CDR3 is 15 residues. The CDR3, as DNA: TGTGCCAGCAAAGGGACACCTAGGGGCACAGATACGCAGTATTTT. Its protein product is CASKGTPRGTDTQYF.

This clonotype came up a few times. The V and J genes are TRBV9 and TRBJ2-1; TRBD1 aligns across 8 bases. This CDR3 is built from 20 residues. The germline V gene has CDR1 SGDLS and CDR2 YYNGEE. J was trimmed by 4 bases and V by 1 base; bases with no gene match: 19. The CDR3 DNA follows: TGTGCCAGCAGCGTATCGGCAGGGGGCATTCCCCAAGGCCGGTACAATGAGCAGTTCTTC. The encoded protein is CASSVSAGGIPQGRYNEQFF.

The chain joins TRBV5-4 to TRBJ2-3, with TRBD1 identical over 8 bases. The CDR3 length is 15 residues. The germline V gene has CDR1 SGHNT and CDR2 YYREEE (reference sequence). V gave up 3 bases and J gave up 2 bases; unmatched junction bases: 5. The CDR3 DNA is TGTGCCAGCAGCTCCCGGGACAGGATCACAGATACGCAGTATTTT. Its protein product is CASSSRDRITDTQYF.

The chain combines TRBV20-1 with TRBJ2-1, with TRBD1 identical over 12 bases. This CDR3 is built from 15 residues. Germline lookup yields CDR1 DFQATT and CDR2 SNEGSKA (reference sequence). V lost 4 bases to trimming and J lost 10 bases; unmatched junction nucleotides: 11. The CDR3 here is CSAKLPGQGAGEQFF. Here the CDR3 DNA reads TGCAGTGCTAAATTACCGGGACAGGGGGCGGGGGAGCAGTTCTTC.

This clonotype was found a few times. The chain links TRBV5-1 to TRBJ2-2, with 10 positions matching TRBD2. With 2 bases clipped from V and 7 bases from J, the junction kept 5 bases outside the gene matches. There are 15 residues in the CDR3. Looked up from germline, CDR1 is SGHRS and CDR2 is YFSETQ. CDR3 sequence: CASSLLAGSDGELFF. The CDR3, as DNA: TGCGCCAGCAGCTTACTAGCGGGATCGGACGGGGAGCTGTTTTTT. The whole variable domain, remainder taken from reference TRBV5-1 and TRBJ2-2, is KAGVTQTPRYLIKTRGQQVTLSCSPISGHRSVSWYQQTPGQGLQFLFEYFSETQRNKGNFPGRFSGRQFSNSRSEMNVSTLELGDSALYLCASSLLAGSDGELFFGEGSRLTVL.

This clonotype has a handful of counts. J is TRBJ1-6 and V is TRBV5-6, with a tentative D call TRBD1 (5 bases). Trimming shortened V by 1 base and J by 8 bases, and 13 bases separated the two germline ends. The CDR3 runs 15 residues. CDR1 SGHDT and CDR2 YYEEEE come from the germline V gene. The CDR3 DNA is TGTGCCAGCAGCTTGTCGGGGGAGCGATATTCACCCCTCCACTTT. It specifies CASSLSGERYSPLHF.

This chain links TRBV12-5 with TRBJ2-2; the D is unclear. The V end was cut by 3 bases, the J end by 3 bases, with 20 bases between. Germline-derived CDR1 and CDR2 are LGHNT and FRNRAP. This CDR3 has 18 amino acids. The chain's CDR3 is CASGFPTQEITDTGELFF. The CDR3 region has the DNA TGTGCTAGTGGTTTCCCGACCCAGGAGATAACTGACACCGGGGAGCTGTTTTTT.

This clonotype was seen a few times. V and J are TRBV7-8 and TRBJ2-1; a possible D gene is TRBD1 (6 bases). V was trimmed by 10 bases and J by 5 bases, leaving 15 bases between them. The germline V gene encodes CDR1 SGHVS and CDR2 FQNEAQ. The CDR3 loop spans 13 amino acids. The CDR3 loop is CATRGGSHNEQFF. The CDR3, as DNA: TGTGCCACTAGAGGGGGATCCCACAATGAGCAGTTCTTC.